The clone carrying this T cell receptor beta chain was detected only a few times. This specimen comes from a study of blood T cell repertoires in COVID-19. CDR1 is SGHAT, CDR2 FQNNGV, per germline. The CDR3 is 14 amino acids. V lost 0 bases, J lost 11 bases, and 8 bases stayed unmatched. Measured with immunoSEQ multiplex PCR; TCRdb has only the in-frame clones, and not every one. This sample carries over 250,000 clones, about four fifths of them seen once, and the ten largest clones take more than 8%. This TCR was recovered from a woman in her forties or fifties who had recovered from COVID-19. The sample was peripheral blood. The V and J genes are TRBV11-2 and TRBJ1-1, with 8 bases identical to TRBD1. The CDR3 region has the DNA TGTGCCAGCAGCTTAGACAGGGGGCGAGAGAAGGCTTTCTTT. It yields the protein CASSLDRGREKAFF. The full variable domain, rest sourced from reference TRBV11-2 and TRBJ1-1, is EAGVAQSPRYKIIEKRQSVAFWCNPISGHATLYWYQQILGQGPKLLIQFQNNGVVDDSQLPKDRFSAERLKGVDSTLKIQPAKLEDSAVYLCASSLDRGREKAFFGQGTRLTVV.